This T cell receptor beta chain came from a study of blood T cell repertoires in COVID-19 (dated by TCRdb to about 2020). Context from the whole study: Collaborator samples came from the United States, Italy and Spain and covered acute and convalescent phases of COVID-19. The dataset comprised deeply sampled blood TCRbeta repertoires from subjects exposed to, actively infected with, or recovered from COVID-19. The sample metadata nearly always contained a de-identified subject ID, COVID-19 status, age in years and sex. Where available, HLA class I and class II types were obtained from metadata supplied by the sample provider rather than from assay-based typing. Samples came from the ongoing ImmuneRACE study (first 160 participants) plus 1,254 subjects from 6 global collaborators. The repertoires were released in a freely available public database intended as a resource for research on the immune response to SARS-CoV-2. The material from the prospective study consisted of cDNA or gDNA derived from T cells, B-cell-depleted T cells, or PBMCs.

General findings and caveats noted by the study authors: The quantity of clinical and demographic metadata differed by source and by participant and was supplied without curation.

With respect to this clone: The target of this receptor is not known. It has no much larger one-base neighbor in the sample; base qualities were not kept.

Between the V and J ends, shortened by 1 base and 7 bases respectively, the junction contains 5 bases. From the germline V gene, CDR1 is SGHTA and CDR2 is FQGNSA. The CDR3 measures 12 amino acids from cysteine to phenylalanine. This entry keeps only the CDR3 DNA: 36 bases, framed from base 1. The collaborating institutions used their own protocols to collect whole blood in K2EDTA tubes. For TCRbeta analysis, collaborators shipped samples in one of three forms: frozen whole blood, isolated PBMCs, or DNA extracted from either of those sample types. The immunoSEQ Assay, a bias-controlled multiplex PCR, was used to amplify TCRbeta CDR3 regions from genomic DNA. Per the authors' processing: Nucleated cell counts per sample were estimated from amplification of reference gene primers within the assay. Sequence reads were collapsed and filtered to measure the absolute abundance of every unique TCRbeta CDR3 rearrangement. Productive Simpson clonality was computed per sample as the square root of Simpson's diversity index over productive rearrangements. Entries here come from immuneACCESS through TCRdb and include only in-frame sequences with V and J called. Some clones fail to appear in such tables; in the studies checked, an unresolved V gene covers under half of the shortfall, and the cause of the remainder is unknown. V and J calls and clone size are as listed in that table; D and trimming were resolved from the DNA. This sample comprises some 200,000 clones, roughly 90% of them detected only once. Over 1.5% of the sample belongs to the ten largest clones.

Sample: peripheral blood. The chain is assembled from TRBV7-2 and TRBJ2-1, with no reliable assignment of the D segment. The receptor was derived from a man in his 70s with acute or convalescent COVID-19. The CDR3 corresponds to CASSLVENEQFF. The DNA sequence is TGTGCCAGCAGCTTAGTCGAGAATGAGCAGTTCTTC. Supplemented by the reference TRBV7-2 and TRBJ2-1 proteins around the CDR3, the complete variable domain is GAGVSQSPSNKVTEKGKDVELRCDPISGHTALYWYRQSLGQGLEFLIYFQGNSAPDKSGLPSDRFSAERTGGSVSTLTIQRTQQEDSAVYLCASSLVENEQFFGPGTRLTVL.